This is a list of T cell receptor beta chains from one sample in a study of blood T cells in healthy people across ages. TCRdb recomputed calls from the 5' RACE reads with MiXCR, one row per CDR3 protein. The sample yields around 320,000 distinct CDR3 sequences, around 29% seen once. The material sequenced was blood. These receptors all stem from a woman aged 70-85 years in good health. CDR3s include the opening cysteine and the closing phenylalanine or tryptophan.

TRBJ1-6 | TRBV15 | CATSRDQVGESSYNSPLHF
TRBJ1-2 | TRBV20-1 | CSARTGPYGYTF
TRBJ1-2 | TRBV5-6 | CASSSTAVYGYTF
TRBJ2-7 | TRBV14 | CASSQQYYEQYF
TRBJ2-5 | TRBV4-3 | CASSQRAGGETQYF
TRBJ1-1 | TRBV29-1 | CSVEPGQGIGYTEAFF
TRBJ2-3 | TRBV3-1 | CASSRTLSSTDTQYF
TRBJ2-3 | TRBV25-1 | CASSDQGQGFADTQYF
TRBJ1-1 | TRBV18 | CASSLTTGMGTEAFF
TRBJ2-1 | TRBV3-1 | CASSRSVAVDEQFF
TRBJ1-5 | TRBV19 | CASSPRAHNQPQHF
TRBJ2-1 | TRBV6-1 | CATTSGVLRGEQFF
TRBJ2-7 | TRBV20-1 | CRAHRGTSYEQYF
TRBJ2-3 | TRBV20-1 | CSATDGREALTDTQYF
TRBJ1-2 | TRBV12-3/TRBV12-4 | CASSRFQGSGYTF
TRBJ2-1 | TRBV6-1 | CASSSGGSSSYNEQFF
TRBJ2-3 | TRBV20-1 | CSARAPSERLDTQYF
TRBJ2-7 | TRBV5-1 | CASSPGTLYEQYF
TRBJ1-1 | TRBV29-1 | CSAGIMNTEAFF
TRBJ1-4 | TRBV20-1 | CSARGTGGREKLFF
TRBJ2-3 | TRBV15 | CATSRGLAGVDVDTQYF
TRBJ2-5 | TRBV7-2 | CASSYGLAGKQETQYF
TRBJ2-5 | TRBV20-1 | CSAIVGRKETQYF